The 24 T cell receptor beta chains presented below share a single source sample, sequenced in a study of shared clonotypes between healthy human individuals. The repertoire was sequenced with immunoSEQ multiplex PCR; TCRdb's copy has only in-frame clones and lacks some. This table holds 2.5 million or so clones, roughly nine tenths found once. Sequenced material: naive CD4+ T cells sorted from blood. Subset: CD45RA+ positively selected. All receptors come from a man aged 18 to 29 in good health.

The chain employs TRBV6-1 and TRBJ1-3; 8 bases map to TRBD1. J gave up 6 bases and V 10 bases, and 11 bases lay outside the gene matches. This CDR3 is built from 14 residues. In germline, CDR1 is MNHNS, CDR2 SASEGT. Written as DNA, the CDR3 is TGTGCCACCTCAGGGGGCAGGACGTCAAACACCATATATTTT. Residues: CATSGGRTSNTIYF.

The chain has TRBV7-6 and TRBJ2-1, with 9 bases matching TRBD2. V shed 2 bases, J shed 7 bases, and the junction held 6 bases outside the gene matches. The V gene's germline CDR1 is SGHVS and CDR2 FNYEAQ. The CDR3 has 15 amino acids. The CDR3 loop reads CASSLRPSGDNEQFF. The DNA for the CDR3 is TGTGCCAGCAGCTTAAGGCCTAGCGGGGATAATGAGCAGTTCTTC. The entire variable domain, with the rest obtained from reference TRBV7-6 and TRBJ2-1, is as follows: GAGVSQSPRYKVTKRGQDVALRCDPISGHVSLYWYRQALGQGPEFLTYFNYEAQQDKSGLPNDRFSAERPEGSISTLTIQRTEQRDSAMYRCASSLRPSGDNEQFFGPGTRLTVL.

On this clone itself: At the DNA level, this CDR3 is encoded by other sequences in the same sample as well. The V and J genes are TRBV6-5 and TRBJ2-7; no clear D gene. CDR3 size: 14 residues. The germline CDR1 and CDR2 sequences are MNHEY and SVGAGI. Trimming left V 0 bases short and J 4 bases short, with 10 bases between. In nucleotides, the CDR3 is TGTGCCAGCAGTTACTCGAGAGGACCGTACGAGCAGTACTTC. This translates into CASSYSRGPYEQYF.

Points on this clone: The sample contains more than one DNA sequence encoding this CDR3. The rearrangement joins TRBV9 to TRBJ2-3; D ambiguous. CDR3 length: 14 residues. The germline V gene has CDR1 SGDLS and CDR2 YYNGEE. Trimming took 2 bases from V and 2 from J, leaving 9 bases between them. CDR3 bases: TGTGCCAGCAGCGTCGGTAGGAACACAGATACGCAGTATTTT. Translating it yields CASSVGRNTDTQYF. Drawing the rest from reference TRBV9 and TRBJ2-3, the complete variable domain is DSGVTQTPKHLITATGQRVTLRCSPRSGDLSVYWYQQSLDQGLQFLIQYYNGEERAKGNILERFSAQQFPDLHSELNLSSLELGDSALYFCASSVGRNTDTQYFGPGTRLTVL.

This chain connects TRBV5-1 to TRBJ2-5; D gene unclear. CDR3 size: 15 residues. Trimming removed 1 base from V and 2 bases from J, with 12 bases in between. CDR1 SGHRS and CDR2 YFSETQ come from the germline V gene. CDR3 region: CASSLIAAEQETQYF. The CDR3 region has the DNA TGCGCCAGCAGCTTGATCGCGGCAGAACAAGAGACCCAGTACTTC. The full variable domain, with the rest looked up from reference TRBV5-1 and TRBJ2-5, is KAGVTQTPRYLIKTRGQQVTLSCSPISGHRSVSWYQQTPGQGLQFLFEYFSETQRNKGNFPGRFSGRQFSNSRSEMNVSTLELGDSALYLCASSLIAAEQETQYFGPGTRLLVL.

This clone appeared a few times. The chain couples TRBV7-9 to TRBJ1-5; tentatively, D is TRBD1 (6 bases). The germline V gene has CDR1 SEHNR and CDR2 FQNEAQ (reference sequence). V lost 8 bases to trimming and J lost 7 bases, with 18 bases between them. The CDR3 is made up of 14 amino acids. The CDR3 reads CASSETLGGQPQHF. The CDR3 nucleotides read TGTGCCAGCTCCGAGACACTAGGGGGGCAGCCCCAGCATTTT.

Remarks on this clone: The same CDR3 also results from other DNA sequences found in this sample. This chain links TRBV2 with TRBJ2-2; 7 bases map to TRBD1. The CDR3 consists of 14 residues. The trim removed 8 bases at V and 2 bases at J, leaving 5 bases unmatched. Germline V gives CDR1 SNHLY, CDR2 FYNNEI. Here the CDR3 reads CASFRDSNTGELFF. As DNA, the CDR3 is TGTGCCAGCTTCCGGGACAGTAACACCGGGGAGCTGTTTTTT. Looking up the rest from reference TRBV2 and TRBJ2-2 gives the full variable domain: EPEVTQTPSHQVTQMGQEVILRCVPISNHLYFYWYRQILGQKVEFLVSFYNNEISEKSEIFDDQFSVERPDGSNFTLKIRSTKLEDSAMYFCASFRDSNTGELFFGEGSRLTVL.

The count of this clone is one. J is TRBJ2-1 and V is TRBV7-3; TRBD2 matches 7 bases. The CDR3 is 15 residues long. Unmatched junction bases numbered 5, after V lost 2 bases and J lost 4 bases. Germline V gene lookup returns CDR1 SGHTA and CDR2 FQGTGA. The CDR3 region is CASSLGASGYNEQFF. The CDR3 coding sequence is TGTGCCAGCAGCTTAGGGGCTAGCGGTTACAATGAGCAGTTCTTC.

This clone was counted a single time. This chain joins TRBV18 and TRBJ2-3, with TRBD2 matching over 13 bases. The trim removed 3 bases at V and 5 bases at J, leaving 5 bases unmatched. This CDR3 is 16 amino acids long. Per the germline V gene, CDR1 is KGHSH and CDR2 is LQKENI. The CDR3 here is CASSPGGLAGRDTQYF. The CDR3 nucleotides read TGTGCCAGCTCACCCGGGGGACTAGCGGGAAGAGATACGCAGTATTTT.

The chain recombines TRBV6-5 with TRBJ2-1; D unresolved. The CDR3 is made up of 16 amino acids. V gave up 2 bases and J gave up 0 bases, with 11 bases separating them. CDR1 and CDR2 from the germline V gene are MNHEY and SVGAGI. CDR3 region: CASSYEFPSSYNEQFF. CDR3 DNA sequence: TGTGCCAGCAGTTACGAGTTCCCGTCCTCCTACAATGAGCAGTTCTTC.

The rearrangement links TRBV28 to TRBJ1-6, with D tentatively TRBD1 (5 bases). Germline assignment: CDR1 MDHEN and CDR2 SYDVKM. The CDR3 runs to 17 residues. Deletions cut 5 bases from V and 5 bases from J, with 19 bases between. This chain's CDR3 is CASSTPPWGGDNSPLHF. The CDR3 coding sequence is TGTGCCAGCAGTACGCCTCCCTGGGGGGGAGATAATTCACCCCTCCACTTT.

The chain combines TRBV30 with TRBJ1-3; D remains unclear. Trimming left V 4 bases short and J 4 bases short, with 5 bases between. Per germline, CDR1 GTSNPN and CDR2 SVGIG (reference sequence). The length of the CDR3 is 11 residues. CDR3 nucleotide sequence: TGTGCCTGGAACAAGGGAAACACCATATATTTT. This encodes CAWNKGNTIYF.

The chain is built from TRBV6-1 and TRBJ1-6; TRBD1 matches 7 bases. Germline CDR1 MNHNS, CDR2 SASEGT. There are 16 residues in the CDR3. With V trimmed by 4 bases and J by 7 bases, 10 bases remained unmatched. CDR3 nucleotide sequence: TGTGCCAGCAGTGCCGCGGGGGGGGACAGAAATTCACCCCTCCACTTT. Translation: CASSAAGGDRNSPLHF.

In DNA form, the CDR3 reads TGCGCCAGCAGTTCAGGGGACAAAAACATTCAGTACTTC. Its protein product is CASSSGDKNIQYF. V gene TRBV5-1 combines with J gene TRBJ2-4, with D maybe TRBD1 (6 bases). Germline lookup yields CDR1 SGHRS and CDR2 YFSETQ. V gave up 5 bases and J gave up 3 bases, with 9 bases separating them. The CDR3 is 13 residues long.

The CDR3 is CASSQSQGYDTQYF. DNA for the CDR3: TGCGCCAGCAGCCAATCACAGGGGTACGATACGCAGTATTTT. The chain employs TRBV4-1 and TRBJ2-3; 7 bases match TRBD1. This CDR3 is 14 amino acids long. Losses at the gene ends were 2 bases for V and 6 bases for J; bases not matched to a gene: 5. Germline CDR1 and CDR2: MGHRA and YSYEKL.

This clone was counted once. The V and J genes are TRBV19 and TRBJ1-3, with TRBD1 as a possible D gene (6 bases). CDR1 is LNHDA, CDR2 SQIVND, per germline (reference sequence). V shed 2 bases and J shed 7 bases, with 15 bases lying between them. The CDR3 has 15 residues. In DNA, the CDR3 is TGTGCCAGTAGTATATCCGGACAGCTCGGGAACACCATATATTTT. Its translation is CASSISGQLGNTIYF.

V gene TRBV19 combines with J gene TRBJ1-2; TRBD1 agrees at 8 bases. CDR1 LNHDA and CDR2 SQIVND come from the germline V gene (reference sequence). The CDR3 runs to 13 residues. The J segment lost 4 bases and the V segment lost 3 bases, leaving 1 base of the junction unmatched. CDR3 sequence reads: CASSMQGAYGYTF. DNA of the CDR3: TGTGCCAGTAGTATGCAGGGGGCCTATGGCTACACCTTC.

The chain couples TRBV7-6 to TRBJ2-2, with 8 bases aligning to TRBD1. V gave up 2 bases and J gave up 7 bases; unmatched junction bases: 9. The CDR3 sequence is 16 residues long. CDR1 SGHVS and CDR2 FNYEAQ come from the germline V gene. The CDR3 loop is CASSLTQGATVGELFF. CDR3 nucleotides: TGTGCCAGCAGCTTAACTCAGGGGGCGACGGTCGGGGAGCTGTTTTTT.

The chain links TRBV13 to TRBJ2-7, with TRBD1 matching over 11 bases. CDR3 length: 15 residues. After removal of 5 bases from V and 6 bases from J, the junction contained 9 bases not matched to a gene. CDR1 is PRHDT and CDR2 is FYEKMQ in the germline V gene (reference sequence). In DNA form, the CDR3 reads TGTGCCAGCAGCGCTCCCGGGACAGGGGGAAGCGAGCAGTACTTC. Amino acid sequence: CASSAPGTGGSEQYF.

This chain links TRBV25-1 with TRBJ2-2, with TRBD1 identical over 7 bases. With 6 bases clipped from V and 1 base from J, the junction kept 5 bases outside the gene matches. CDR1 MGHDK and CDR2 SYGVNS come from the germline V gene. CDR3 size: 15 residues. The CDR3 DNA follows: TGTGCCAGCAGACCGACAGGGATGAACACCGGGGAGCTGTTTTTT. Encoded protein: CASRPTGMNTGELFF.

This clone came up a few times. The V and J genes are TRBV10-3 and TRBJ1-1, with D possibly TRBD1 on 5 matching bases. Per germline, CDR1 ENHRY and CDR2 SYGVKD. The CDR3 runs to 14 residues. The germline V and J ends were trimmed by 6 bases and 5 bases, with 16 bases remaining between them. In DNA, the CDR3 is TGTGCCATCAGAGACGGGGGGTCGGGGACTGAAGCTTTCTTT. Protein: CAIRDGGSGTEAFF.

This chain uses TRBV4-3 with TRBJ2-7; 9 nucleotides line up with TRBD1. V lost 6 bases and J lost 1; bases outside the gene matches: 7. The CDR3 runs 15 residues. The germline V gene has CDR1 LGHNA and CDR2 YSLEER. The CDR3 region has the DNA TGCGCCAGCAGTCGCACACAGGGGGCTTCCTACGAGCAGTACTTC. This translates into CASSRTQGASYEQYF.

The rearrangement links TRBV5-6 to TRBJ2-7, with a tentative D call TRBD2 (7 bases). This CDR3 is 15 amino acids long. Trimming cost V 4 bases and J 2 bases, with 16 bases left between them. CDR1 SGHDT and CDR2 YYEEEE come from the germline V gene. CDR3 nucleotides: TGTGCCAGCAGCACCCTAGGGGGGGCTACCTACGAGCAGTACTTC. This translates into CASSTLGGATYEQYF.

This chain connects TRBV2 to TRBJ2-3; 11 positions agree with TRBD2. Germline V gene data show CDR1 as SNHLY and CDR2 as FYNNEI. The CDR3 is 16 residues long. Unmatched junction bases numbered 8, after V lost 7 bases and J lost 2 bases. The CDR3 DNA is TGTGCCAGCAAGATGACTAGCGGGGCCCTCACAGATACGCAGTATTTT. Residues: CASKMTSGALTDTQYF. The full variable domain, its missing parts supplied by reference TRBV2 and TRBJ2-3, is EPEVTQTPSHQVTQMGQEVILRCVPISNHLYFYWYRQILGQKVEFLVSFYNNEISEKSEIFDDQFSVERPDGSNFTLKIRSTKLEDSAMYFCASKMTSGALTDTQYFGPGTRLTVL.